The source of this TCR beta chain is a study of CXCR3-negative and CXCR3-positive naive CD8 T cells. Whole-study results and caveats: Naive cells with CXCR3 showed TRB CDR3s that were more hydrophobic than those in CXCR3-negative naive cells.

There are 15 residues in the CDR3. CDR1 is SEHNR and CDR2 is FQNEAQ in the germline V gene (reference sequence). UMI-tagged TRB cDNA libraries were built via 5' RACE. TCRdb derives one entry per CDR3 protein from the 5' RACE reads, leaving out DNA. Its listing shows tens of thousands of distinct CDR3 sequences. Notes on this clonotype: Antigen unknown.

V gene TRBV7-9 combines with J gene TRBJ2-3. What was sequenced was naive CXCR3+ CD8+ T cells from blood. Subset specified: CD45RO-CCR7+CD27+CD95- naive CD8+ T cells expressing CXCR3 (TNR3+). This sequence was found in a human donor in good health. Some clones in this sample may be carry-over from other donors' samples. CDR3 in amino acids: CASSPSQDSTDTQYF. Together with reference TRBV7-9 and TRBJ2-3, the CDR3 gives the full variable domain: DTGVSQNPRHKITKRGQNVTFRCDPISEHNRLYWYRQTLGQGPEFLTYFQNEAQLEKSRLLSDRFSAERPKGSFSTLEIQRTEQGDSAMYLCASSPSQDSTDTQYFGPGTRLTVL.